The next 13 T cell receptor beta chains were all read from a single sample in a study of OX40 agonist ivuxolimab in advanced cancers. Produced via immunoSEQ multiplex PCR; TCRdb's table is partial and in-frame only. The sample yields 85,000 to 90,000 clones, approximately 85% seen once. The sequencing here drew on CD4+ or CD8+ T cells sorted from blood, taken in a trial of the OX40 agonist ivuxolimab. The receptors derive from an adult with an advanced solid tumor such as melanoma, head and neck, liver or kidney cancer.

The chain is built from TRBV7-2 and TRBJ2-1; D gene ambiguous. The length of the CDR3 is 12 residues. Between the trimmed V and J ends, which lost 1 base and 10 bases, there was a span of 8 bases. The V gene's germline CDR1 is SGHTA and CDR2 FQGNSA. The CDR3 reads CASSLGAIEQFF. CDR3 nucleotide sequence: TGTGCCAGCAGCTTAGGGGCTATCGAGCAGTTCTTC.

As DNA, the CDR3 is TGTGCCAGCAGTTTATCGGCCCTGAACTACAATGAGCAGTTCTTC. Encoded protein: CASSLSALNYNEQFF. The chain is built from TRBV27 and TRBJ2-1; unclear D gene. The V end lost 0 bases, the J end lost 3 bases, and 9 bases lay between the germline ends. Looked up from germline, CDR1 is MNHEY and CDR2 is SMNVEV (reference sequence). The CDR3 extends over 15 amino acids.

The genes are TRBV4-3 and TRBJ2-1; D is possibly TRBD2 (5 bases). V was cut by 0 bases and J by 10 bases, with 10 bases left in between. There are 13 residues in the CDR3. The germline V gene has CDR1 LGHNA and CDR2 YSLEER. In nucleotides, the CDR3 is TGCGCCAGCAGCCAAGACGGGGAGCGGGAGCAGTTCTTC. Protein product: CASSQDGEREQFF.

The chain carries TRBV4-2 and TRBJ2-3, with 7 bases aligning to TRBD2. CDR1 LGHNA and CDR2 YNFKEQ come from the germline V gene. V dropped 1 base and J dropped 0; count of bases not matched to a gene: 7. There are 17 residues in the CDR3. The CDR3 spells CASSQVVDSGSTDTQYF. The CDR3 nucleotides are TGTGCCAGCAGCCAAGTGGTCGATAGCGGGAGCACAGATACGCAGTATTTT.

This chain uses TRBV2 with TRBJ2-7; 7 bases are shared with TRBD1. Per the germline V gene, CDR1 is SNHLY and CDR2 is FYNNEI. There are 12 residues in the CDR3. V lost 5 bases, J lost 3 bases, and 1 base stayed unmatched. The CDR3 here is CASSWDSYEQYV. The CDR3 coding sequence is TGTGCCAGCAGTTGGGACAGCTACGAGCAGTACGTC.

CDR3: CATSRDLHREQYF. The CDR3 nucleotides read TGTGCCACCAGCAGAGACCTCCATCGGGAGCAGTACTTC. This sequence joins TRBV15 and TRBJ2-7, with D hard to call. From germline, CDR1 is LNHNV and CDR2 YYDKDF (reference sequence). Trimming pared 0 bases from V and 7 bases from J, leaving 10 bases between. This CDR3 is built from 13 residues.

J is TRBJ2-1 and V is TRBV5-1; 10 nucleotides line up with TRBD2. The germline CDR1 and CDR2 sequences are SGHRS and YFSETQ. The V and J ends lost 1 base and 4 bases, in that order; junction bases with no gene match: 5. CDR3 size: 16 residues. The CDR3 loop is CASSLLGTSAYNEQFF. CDR3 DNA: TGCGCCAGCAGCTTGTTGGGGACTAGCGCATACAATGAGCAGTTCTTC. Supplemented by reference TRBV5-1 and TRBJ2-1, the full variable domain reads KAGVTQTPRYLIKTRGQQVTLSCSPISGHRSVSWYQQTPGQGLQFLFEYFSETQRNKGNFPGRFSGRQFSNSRSEMNVSTLELGDSALYLCASSLLGTSAYNEQFFGPGTRLTVL.

V gene TRBV27 combines with J gene TRBJ2-5; TRBD2 agrees at 7 bases. The CDR3 runs to 16 residues. V lost 6 bases, J lost 5 bases, and 15 bases stayed unmatched. CDR1 MNHEY and CDR2 SMNVEV come from the germline V gene (reference sequence). CDR3 region: CASSPSRASGTETQYF. CDR3 DNA sequence: TGTGCCAGCAGCCCCTCTCGGGCTAGCGGAACGGAGACCCAGTACTTC.

The J gene is TRBJ1-4, the V gene TRBV9; the D is unclear. The CDR3 covers 15 residues. Germline CDR1 and CDR2: SGDLS and YYNGEE. Trimming cost V 0 bases and J 8 bases, with 14 bases left between them. The CDR3 here is CASSVAGNPAEKLFF. Written as DNA, the CDR3 is TGTGCCAGCAGCGTAGCCGGGAATCCAGCCGAAAAACTGTTTTTT.

This chain connects TRBV7-9 to TRBJ2-5, with D tentatively TRBD2 (6 bases). The V gene's germline CDR1 is SEHNR and CDR2 FQNEAQ (reference sequence). V was shortened by 7 bases and J by 1 base, with 16 bases between the two germline ends. The CDR3 is 15 amino acids. The CDR3 region is CASTAGRGAQETQYF. The CDR3 bases are TGTGCCAGCACCGCGGGGCGGGGAGCCCAAGAGACCCAGTACTTC.

The chain couples TRBV7-8 to TRBJ2-5; D perhaps matches TRBD1 (6 bases). Trimming stripped 6 bases from V and 7 bases from J, with 12 bases between. The CDR3 consists of 12 residues. CDR1 SGHVS and CDR2 FQNEAQ come from the germline V gene. The CDR3, as DNA: TGTGCCAGCAGTTTCAGGGGCGCGACCCAGTACTTC. Residues: CASSFRGATQYF.

This clone was seen only a few times. The V and J genes are TRBV7-2 and TRBJ1-2; D is unclear. The CDR3 sequence is 15 residues long. Germline V gene data show CDR1 as SGHTA and CDR2 as FQGNSA. Trimming took off 8 bases at V and 4 bases at J, with 20 bases between the two ends. The CDR3 bases are TGTGCCAGCGGCCGATTCGGGGAAGAACTCTATGGCTACACCTTC. Translated, it gives CASGRFGEELYGYTF.

The chain joins TRBV9 to TRBJ2-3; possible D gene TRBD2, 6 bases. This CDR3 is built from 14 residues. V was pared by 4 bases and J by 3 bases, with 12 bases between. From germline, CDR1 is SGDLS and CDR2 YYNGEE. The CDR3 here is CASSPRLETDTQYF. The CDR3 DNA is TGTGCCAGCAGCCCTCGACTAGAAACAGATACGCAGTATTTT.